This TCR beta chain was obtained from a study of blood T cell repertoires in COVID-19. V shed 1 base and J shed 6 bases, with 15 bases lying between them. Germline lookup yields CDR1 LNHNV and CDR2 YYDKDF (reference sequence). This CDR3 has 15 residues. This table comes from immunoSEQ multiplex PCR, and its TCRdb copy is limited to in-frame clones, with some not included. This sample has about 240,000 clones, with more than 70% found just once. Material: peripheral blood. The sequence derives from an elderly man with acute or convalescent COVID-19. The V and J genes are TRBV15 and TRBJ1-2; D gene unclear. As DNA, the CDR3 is TGTGCCACCAGCAGAGGACCAGACACTGTGGATGGCTACACCTTC. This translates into CATSRGPDTVDGYTF.